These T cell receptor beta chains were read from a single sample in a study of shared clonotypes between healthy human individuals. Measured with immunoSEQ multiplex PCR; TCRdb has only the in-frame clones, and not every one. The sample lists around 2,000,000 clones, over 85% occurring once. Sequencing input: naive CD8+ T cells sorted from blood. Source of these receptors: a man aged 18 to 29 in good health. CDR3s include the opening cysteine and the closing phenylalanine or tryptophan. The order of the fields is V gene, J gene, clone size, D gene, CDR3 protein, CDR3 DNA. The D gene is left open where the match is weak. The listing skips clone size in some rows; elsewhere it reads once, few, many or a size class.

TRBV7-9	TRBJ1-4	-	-	CASSLAAWEKLFF	TGTGCCAGCAGCTTGGCGGCATGGGAAAAACTGTTTTTT
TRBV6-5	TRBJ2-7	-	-	CASSYRDGYEQYF	TGTGCCAGCAGTTACCGCGACGGTTACGAGCAGTACTTC
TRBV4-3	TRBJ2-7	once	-	CASSQDQMGISYEQYF	TGCGCCAGCAGCCAAGATCAAATGGGTATTTCCTACGAGCAGTACTTC
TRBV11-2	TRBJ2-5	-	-	CASSLDGEETQYF	TGTGCCAGCAGCTTAGACGGTGAGGAGACCCAGTACTTC
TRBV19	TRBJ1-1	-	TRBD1	CASSDRDFFMGTEAFF	TGTGCCAGTAGTGACAGGGACTTCTTTATGGGGACTGAAGCTTTCTTT
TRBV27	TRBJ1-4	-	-	CASSWGSTNEKLFF	TGTGCCAGCAGTTGGGGGTCAACTAATGAAAAACTGTTTTTT
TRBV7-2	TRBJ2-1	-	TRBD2	CASSPLAGVRNEQFF	TGTGCCAGCAGCCCACTAGCGGGAGTGAGAAATGAGCAGTTCTTC
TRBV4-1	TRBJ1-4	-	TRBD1	CASSLGAGGKEKLFF	TGCGCCAGCAGCTTGGGGGCAGGGGGAAAAGAAAAACTGTTTTTT
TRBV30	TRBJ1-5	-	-	CAWLVGGPHQPQHF	TGTGCCTGGCTTGTGGGGGGGCCCCATCAGCCCCAGCATTTT
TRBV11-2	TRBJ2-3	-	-	CASSHLDSRATDAQYF	TGTGCCAGCAGCCATCTGGACAGCCGTGCTACAGATGCGCAGTATTTT
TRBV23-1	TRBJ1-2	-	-	CALYSPVGYTF	TGCGCCTTATATAGCCCAGTTGGCTACACCTTC
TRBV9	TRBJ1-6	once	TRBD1	CASRAETGGKNSPLHF	TGTGCCAGCAGGGCCGAGACAGGGGGCAAGAATTCACCCCTCCACTTT
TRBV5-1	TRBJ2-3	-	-	CASSLWVTDTQYF	TGCGCCAGCAGCTTGTGGGTCACAGATACGCAGTATTTT
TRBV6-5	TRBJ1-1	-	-	CASSYTQGGTEAFF	TGTGCCAGCAGTTACACACAGGGTGGTACTGAAGCTTTCTTT
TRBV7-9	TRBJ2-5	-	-	CASSHWGAQETQYF	TGTGCCAGCAGCCACTGGGGGGCCCAAGAGACCCAGTACTTC
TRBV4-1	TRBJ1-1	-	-	CASSQVVQGHTEAFF	TGCGCCAGCAGCCAAGTCGTACAGGGACACACTGAAGCTTTCTTT
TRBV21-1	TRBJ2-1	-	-	CASSLEGVSHEQFF	TGTGCCAGCAGTTTGGAGGGAGTCTCACATGAGCAGTTCTTC
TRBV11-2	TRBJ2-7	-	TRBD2	CASRATSGIYEQYF	TGTGCCAGCAGAGCGACTAGCGGGATCTACGAGCAGTACTTC
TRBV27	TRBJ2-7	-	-	CASSLAGGNEQYF	TGTGCCAGCAGTTTAGCCGGGGGTAACGAGCAGTACTTC
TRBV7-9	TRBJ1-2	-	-	CASSLVGGYGYTF	TGTGCCAGCAGCTTAGTGGGAGGCTATGGCTACACCTTC
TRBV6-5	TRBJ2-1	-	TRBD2	CASSLTSGLINEQFF	TGTGCCAGCAGTTTAACTTCGGGACTAATCAATGAGCAGTTCTTC
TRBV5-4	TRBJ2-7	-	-	CASSFGVRGEQYF	TGTGCCAGCAGCTTCGGGGTACGCGGCGAGCAGTACTTC
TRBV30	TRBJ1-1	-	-	CAQSGLGTEAFF	TGTGCCCAATCGGGGTTAGGAACTGAAGCTTTCTTT
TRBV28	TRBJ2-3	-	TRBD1	CASSLLFAGGETQYF	TGTGCCAGCAGTTTACTCTTCGCAGGGGGCGAAACGCAGTATTTT
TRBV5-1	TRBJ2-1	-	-	CASSLAILDEQFF	TGCGCCAGCAGCTTGGCTATATTGGATGAGCAGTTCTTC
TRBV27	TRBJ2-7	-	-	CASSLYEGSAYEQYF	TGTGCCAGCAGTTTATATGAGGGGTCAGCCTACGAGCAGTACTTC
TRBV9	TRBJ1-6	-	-	CASSAAQGDYSPLHF	TGTGCCAGCAGCGCAGCCCAGGGCGACTATTCACCCCTCCACTTT
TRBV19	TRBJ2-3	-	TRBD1	CASSLPGQGTDTQYF	TGTGCCAGTAGTCTTCCGGGACAGGGGACAGATACGCAGTATTTT
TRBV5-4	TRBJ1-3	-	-	CASSGGDPPGNTIYF	TGTGCCAGCAGCGGGGGGGACCCACCGGGAAACACCATATATTTT